The 17 T cell receptor beta chains below were found in one sample sequenced in a study of shared clonotypes between healthy human individuals (TCRdb year 2020). For the CD8 naive samples, CD45RO-negative cells were positively selected for CCR7, yielding a CD45RA+CCR7+ population from which TemRA cells were excluded. Receptors were amplified or captured by the immunoSEQ multiplex PCR assay. TCRdb mirrors the immuneACCESS table, restricted to in-frame sequences. Some clones are absent from its copies; in checked studies, under half trace to an unresolved V gene, and the reason for the others is unknown. For this sample there are millions of clones; roughly 91% appear just once. The ten largest account for about 1.5% of the sample. The sample taken for sequencing was naive CD8+ T cells from PBMCs. Taken with the paper, the label for cell subset or site translates to: CD45RA+CCR7+. Receptor source: a man aged 18 to 30 in good health. Some clones in this sample may be carry-over from other donors' samples.

To note about this clone: Other DNA sequences in this specimen translate into the identical CDR3. J is TRBJ2-6 and V is TRBV13, with TRBD1 as a possible D gene (5 bases). This CDR3 region has 14 residues. Germline V lookup: CDR1 PRHDT, CDR2 FYEKMQ (reference sequence). V was trimmed by 3 bases and J by 2 bases, leaving 5 bases between them. The CDR3 sequence is CASSLGPGANVLTF. The CDR3 DNA follows: TGTGCCAGCAGCTTGGGGCCTGGGGCCAACGTCCTGACTTTC.

The chain carries TRBV19 and TRBJ2-2; 8 bases are a match to TRBD2. With V trimmed by 6 bases and J by 10 bases, 4 bases remained unmatched. CDR3 size: 12 residues. Germline CDR1 is LNHDA and CDR2 is SQIVND (reference sequence). CDR3 protein: CASRLAGPELFF. The CDR3 region has the DNA TGTGCCAGTAGGCTAGCGGGCCCGGAGCTGTTTTTT.

A word on this clone: Other DNA sequences of this sample code for an identical CDR3. This chain links TRBV10-3 with TRBJ1-3; no clear D gene. This CDR3 is 14 amino acids long. The V gene's germline CDR1 is ENHRY and CDR2 SYGVKD. V was shortened by 8 bases and J by 0 bases, with 11 bases between the two germline ends. The CDR3 sequence is CAIRGDPSGNTIYF. In DNA, the CDR3 is TGTGCCATCCGGGGAGACCCCTCTGGAAACACCATATATTTT.

The rearrangement links TRBV11-2 to TRBJ1-3; D possibly corresponds to TRBD1 (5 bases). In germline, CDR1 is SGHAT, CDR2 FQNNGV. V lost 0 bases and J lost 0, with 9 bases in between. The CDR3 loop spans 16 amino acids. In DNA, the CDR3 is TGTGCCAGCAGCTTAGATTACAGGAGCTCTGGAAACACCATATATTTT. It is translated as CASSLDYRSSGNTIYF.

The chain has TRBV5-5 and TRBJ1-4, with D perhaps matching TRBD1 (6 bases). This CDR3 region has 16 residues. Germline-derived CDR1 and CDR2 are SGHKS and YYEKEE (reference sequence). Trimming took off 0 bases at V and 2 bases at J, with 11 bases between the two ends. The CDR3 DNA follows: TGTGCCAGCAGCTTGGATTGGGGGCGGACTAATGAAAAACTGTTTTTT. Its protein product is CASSLDWGRTNEKLFF.

The genes are TRBV4-2 and TRBJ2-1; 8 bases map to TRBD2. The V gene end was trimmed by 4 bases and the J gene end by 8 bases; junction bases not matched to a gene: 13. Germline V lookup: CDR1 LGHNA, CDR2 YNFKEQ. The CDR3 spans 16 residues. CDR3 bases: TGTGCCAGCAGCCCGGAGTTGAATAGCGGGAACGATGAGCAGTTCTTC. Translating it yields CASSPELNSGNDEQFF.

The chain links TRBV19 to TRBJ2-1, with 9 bases lining up with TRBD2. J was trimmed by 4 bases and V by 10 bases; bases with no gene match: 14. CDR1 and CDR2 from the germline V gene are LNHDA and SQIVND (reference sequence). There are 16 residues in the CDR3. The CDR3 DNA sequence: TGTGCCACCCTAGATCGGACTAGCGCCTCGTACAATGAGCAGTTCTTC. Its protein product is CATLDRTSASYNEQFF.

The chain is built from TRBV15 and TRBJ2-2, with TRBD2 identical over 9 bases. The J segment lost 7 bases and the V segment lost 3 bases, leaving 12 bases of the junction unmatched. Germline V CDR1 and CDR2: LNHNV, YYDKDF (reference sequence). The CDR3 has 17 residues. Here the CDR3 reads CATSSSREGPNGGELFF. The CDR3 DNA reads TGTGCCACCAGCAGCTCGCGGGAGGGCCCTAATGGCGGGGAGCTGTTTTTT.

This clone occurred once. The V gene is TRBV28, the J gene TRBJ2-4; tentatively, D is TRBD1 (5 bases). CDR1 and CDR2 (germline): MDHEN, SYDVKM. This CDR3 comprises 17 residues. Trimming took off 5 bases at V and 0 bases at J, with 17 bases between the two ends. The DNA for the CDR3 is TGTGCCAGCAGTCGAACCGATCTAGGGGAAGCCAAAAACATTCAGTACTTC. It codes for CASSRTDLGEAKNIQYF.

This clone was picked up a small number of times. This sequence joins TRBV5-4 and TRBJ2-7; 10 nucleotides agree with TRBD1. The CDR3 is 14 residues long. After removal of 4 bases from V and 5 bases from J, the junction contained 6 bases not matched to a gene. Germline CDR1 is SGHNT and CDR2 is YYREEE (reference sequence). The CDR3 DNA is TGTGCCAGCAGCAGGACAGGGGGGATGGACGAGCAGTACTTC. Its translation is CASSRTGGMDEQYF.

The V and J genes are TRBV6-5 and TRBJ1-1, with a tentative D call TRBD1 (5 bases). The CDR3 is 15 residues long. V lost 5 bases, J lost 0 bases, and 13 bases lay in between. Germline V gene lookup returns CDR1 MNHEY and CDR2 SVGAGI. The CDR3 sequence is CASSPSGTVNTEAFF. The CDR3 DNA reads as TGTGCCAGCAGTCCATCCGGGACTGTGAACACTGAAGCTTTCTTT.

Comments on this clone: The same CDR3 can be traced to other DNA sequences in this sample. The chain carries TRBV5-1 and TRBJ2-7; D tentatively reads TRBD1 or TRBD2 (6 bases each). The CDR3 loop spans 14 amino acids. Per germline, CDR1 SGHRS and CDR2 YFSETQ. V was trimmed by 4 bases and J by 1 base, leaving 12 bases between them. The DNA of the CDR3 is TGCGCCAGCAGCGCGGGGCAGGGGTCCTACGAGCAGTACTTC. Amino acid sequence: CASSAGQGSYEQYF.

The chain is built from TRBV27 and TRBJ2-4; D remains ambiguous. The germline V gene has CDR1 MNHEY and CDR2 SMNVEV (reference sequence). There are 14 residues in the CDR3. Trimming removed 5 bases from V and 10 bases from J, with 18 bases in between. The CDR3 DNA is TGTGCCAGCAGTCCTGTCGGTGTACTTGAGATTCAGTACTTC. It is translated as CASSPVGVLEIQYF.

This chain connects TRBV4-1 to TRBJ2-1; 12 bases agree with TRBD2. CDR1 and CDR2 from the germline V gene are MGHRA and YSYEKL. V was clipped by 5 bases and J by 3 bases; unmatched bases: 5. The CDR3 runs to 16 residues. The CDR3 region is CASSTGLAGSYNEQFF. The DNA for the CDR3 is TGCGCCAGCAGCACCGGACTAGCGGGAAGCTACAATGAGCAGTTCTTC.

The chain recombines TRBV6-1 with TRBJ2-1; perhaps TRBD2 as D (6 bases). The germline CDR1 and CDR2 sequences are MNHNS and SASEGT. The V end lost 2 bases, the J end lost 8 bases, and 22 bases lay between the germline ends. The CDR3 length is 17 residues. The CDR3 here is CASSEKRGRSKTDEQFF. Written as DNA, the CDR3 is TGTGCCAGCAGTGAAAAGCGAGGGAGGAGCAAAACGGATGAGCAGTTCTTC.

In this sample, this clone turned up once. The chain combines TRBV12-5 with TRBJ2-1; the match to TRBD2 covers 12 bases. The CDR3 runs to 16 residues. CDR1 and CDR2 from the germline V gene are LGHNT and FRNRAP. V lost 6 bases to trimming and J lost 4 bases; unmatched junction nucleotides: 7. CDR3 protein: CASGPSGTSGYNEQFF. CDR3 nucleotides: TGTGCTAGTGGCCCATCCGGGACTAGCGGGTACAATGAGCAGTTCTTC.

The DNA for the CDR3 is TGTGCCAGCAGCTTAGCTAAGGGGCAAGGGAAGTCCTACGAGCAGTACTTC. Translating it yields CASSLAKGQGKSYEQYF. The J gene is TRBJ2-7, the V gene TRBV11-2, with D tentatively TRBD1 (5 bases). Germline assignment: CDR1 SGHAT and CDR2 FQNNGV. Deletions cut 1 base from V and 1 base from J, with 17 bases between. The CDR3 runs to 17 residues.